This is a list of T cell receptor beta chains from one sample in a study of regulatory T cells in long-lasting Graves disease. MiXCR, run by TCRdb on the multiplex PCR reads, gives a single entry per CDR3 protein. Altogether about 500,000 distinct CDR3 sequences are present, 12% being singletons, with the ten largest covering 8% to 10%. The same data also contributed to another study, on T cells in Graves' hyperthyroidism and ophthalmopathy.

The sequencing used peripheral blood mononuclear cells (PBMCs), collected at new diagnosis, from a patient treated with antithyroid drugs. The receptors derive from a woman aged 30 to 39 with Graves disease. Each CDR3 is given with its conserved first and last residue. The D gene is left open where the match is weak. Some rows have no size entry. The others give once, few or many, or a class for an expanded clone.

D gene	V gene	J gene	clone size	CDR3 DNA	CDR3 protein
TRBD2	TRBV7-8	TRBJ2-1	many	TGTGCCAGCAGCTTAGAGCTAGCGGGTCCCTACAATGAGCAGTTCTTC	CASSLELAGPYNEQFF
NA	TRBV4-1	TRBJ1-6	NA	TGCACCAGCAGCCAAGTGGGGGCCCCGGGGGGCAATTCACCCCTCCACTTT	CTSSQVGAPGGNSPLHF
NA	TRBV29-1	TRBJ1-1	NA	TGCAGCGTTGAAGTTCAACAGGACCTACGAATTGAAGCTTTCTTT	CSVEVQQDLRIEAFF
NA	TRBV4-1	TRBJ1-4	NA	TGCGCCAGCAGCCATCGCTTAGCAACTAATGAAAAACTGTTTTTT	CASSHRLATNEKLFF
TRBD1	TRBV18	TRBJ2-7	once	TGTGCCAGCTCACCCCGGGACAGGGGTAAAGAGCAGTACTTC	CASSPRDRGKEQYF
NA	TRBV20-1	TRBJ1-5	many	TGCAGTGCTTCCCTGGGGGGGTACAGTAGCAATCAGCCCCAGCATTTT	CSASLGGYSSNQPQHF
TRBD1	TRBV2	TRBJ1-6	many	TGTGCCAGCAGCCCGAACAGGGGCGGGAATTCACCCCTCCACTTT	CASSPNRGGNSPLHF
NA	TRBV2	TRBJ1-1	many	TGTGCCAGCAGTGGAGGGAACACTGAAGCTTTCTTT	CASSGGNTEAFF
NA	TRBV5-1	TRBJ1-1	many	TGCGCCAGCAGCTTGACGGGACAGAACACTGAAGCTTTCTTT	CASSLTGQNTEAFF
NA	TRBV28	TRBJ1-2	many	TGTGCCAGCAGTCCCCGGGCCAGCTATGGCTACACCTTC	CASSPRASYGYTF
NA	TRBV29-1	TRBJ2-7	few	TGCAGCGTTGAGGGCGTGGGGGAGCAGTACTTC	CSVEGVGEQYF
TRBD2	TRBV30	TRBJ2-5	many	TGTGCCTGGAGTTTCGGACTAGCGGGAGGGGAGACCCAGTACTTC	CAWSFGLAGGETQYF
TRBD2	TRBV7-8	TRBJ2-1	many	TGTGCCAGCAGCCCGGTCGTTGCGGGGGTGAAATCTCTTGAGCAGTTCTTC	CASSPVVAGVKSLEQFF
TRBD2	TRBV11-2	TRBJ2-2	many	TGTGCCAGCAGCTCCTGGGGGCTAGCGGGAGCCCCGTCCGGGGAGCTGTTTTTT	CASSSWGLAGAPSGELFF
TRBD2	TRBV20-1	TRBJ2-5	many	TGCAGTGCTAGGGCTAGCGGGAGAAAGACCCAGTACTTC	CSARASGRKTQYF
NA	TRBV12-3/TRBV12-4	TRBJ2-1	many	TGTGCCAGCAGTTTCCTTCAGCTGGGTGAGCAGTTCTTC	CASSFLQLGEQFF
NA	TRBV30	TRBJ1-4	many	TGTGCCTGGGCCCCCGGGACCCCTAATGAAAAACTGTTTTTT	CAWAPGTPNEKLFF
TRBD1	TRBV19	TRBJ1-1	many	TGTGCCAGTAGTATAGATCGGACAGGGGTTATGACTGAAGCTTTCTTT	CASSIDRTGVMTEAFF
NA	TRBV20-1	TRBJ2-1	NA	TGCAGTGCTAGAGGCCGGAGGAGCTCGAATGAGCAGTTCTTC	CSARGRRSSNEQFF
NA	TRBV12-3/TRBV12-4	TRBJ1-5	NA	TGTGCCAGCAGTTTAGCGCGGAATAGGGTTGATCAGCCCCAGCATTTT	CASSLARNRVDQPQHF
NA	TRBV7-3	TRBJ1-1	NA	TGTGCCAGCAGCTTAACGGCAGGGATCACTGAAGCTTTCTTT	CASSLTAGITEAFF
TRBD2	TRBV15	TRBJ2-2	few	TGTGCCACCAGCAGAGTCCGGCCGGGGGGCACCGGGGAGCTGTTTTTT	CATSRVRPGGTGELFF
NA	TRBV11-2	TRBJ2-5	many	TGTGCCAGCAGCTGGGGAACAGTCCAAGAGACCCAGTACTTC	CASSWGTVQETQYF
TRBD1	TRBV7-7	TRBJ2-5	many	TGTGCCAGCAGCACCGGACAGGGGAGGGGAGAGACCCAGTACTTC	CASSTGQGRGETQYF
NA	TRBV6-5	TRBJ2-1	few	TGTGCCAGCAGTTACTCAATTTCGGTCGCACGTGAGCAGTTCTTC	CASSYSISVAREQFF
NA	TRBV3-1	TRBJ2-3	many	TGTGCCAGCAGCCAAGAGGTGATTAAATACACAGATACGCAGTATTTT	CASSQEVIKYTDTQYF
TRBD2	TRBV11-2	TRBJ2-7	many	TGTGCCAGCAGCTATACTACCGGGACTAGACATTACGAGCAGTACTTC	CASSYTTGTRHYEQYF
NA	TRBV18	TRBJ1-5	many	TGTGCCAGCTCACCACCTCATGCGGGGGGCAATCAGCCCCAGCATTTT	CASSPPHAGGNQPQHF
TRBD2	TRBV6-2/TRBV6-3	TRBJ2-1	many	TGTGCCATACGAATAGCGGGAGTGGGTGAGCAGTTCTTC	CAIRIAGVGEQFF
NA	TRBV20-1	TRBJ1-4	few	TGCAGTGCTAGACTCCCCAGTACCCCAAATGAAAAACTGTTTTTT	CSARLPSTPNEKLFF
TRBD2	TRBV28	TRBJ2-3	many	TGTGCCAGCAGTTCCCCCGGGACTAGCGGGTATAGCACAGATACGCAGTATTTT	CASSSPGTSGYSTDTQYF
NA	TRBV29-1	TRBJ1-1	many	TGCAGCGTAGATCAGGGAAGTGAAGCTTTCTTT	CSVDQGSEAFF
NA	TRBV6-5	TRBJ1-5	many	TGTGCCAGCAGTTACGCGAATTATCAGCCCCAGCATTTT	CASSYANYQPQHF
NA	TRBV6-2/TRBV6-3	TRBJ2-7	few	TGTGCCAGCAGATCTCAGGGGACGTCACTGTCCAGCGAGCAGTACTTC	CASRSQGTSLSSEQYF
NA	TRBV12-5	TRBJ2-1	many	TGTGCTAGTGGTAACGGACAACCCTTGGATGAGCAGTTCTTC	CASGNGQPLDEQFF
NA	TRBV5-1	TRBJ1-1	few	TGCGCCAGCAGCTTGACAGCAGACGCTGAAGCTTTCTTT	CASSLTADAEAFF
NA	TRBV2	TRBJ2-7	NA	TGTGCCAGCAGAAGTGGGGGGGCAGGGACCTACGAGCAGTACTTC	CASRSGGAGTYEQYF
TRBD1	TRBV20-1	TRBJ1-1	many	TGCAGTGCTAGGCGGTGGGACAGGAACACTGAAGCTTTCTTT	CSARRWDRNTEAFF
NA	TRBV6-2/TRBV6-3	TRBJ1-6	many	TGTGCCAGCAGTCTGGGGAAGGTGGCCCTCCACTTT	CASSLGKVALHF
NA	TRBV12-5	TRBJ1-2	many	TGTGCTAGTGGTTTGGATTCTTTCTATGGCTACACCTTC	CASGLDSFYGYTF
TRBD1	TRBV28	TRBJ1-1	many	TGTGCCAGCAGGCCAACGGACAGGGTTCCTGAAGCTTTCTTT	CASRPTDRVPEAFF
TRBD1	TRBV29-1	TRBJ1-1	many	TGCAGCGGAACCCGGGACAGCCTTGCGACTGAAGCTTTCTTT	CSGTRDSLATEAFF
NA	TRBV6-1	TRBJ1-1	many	TGTGCCAGCAGACACCGGGCGGGACGGATATCGGTAACTGAAGCTTTCTTT	CASRHRAGRISVTEAFF
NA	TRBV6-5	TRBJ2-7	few	TGTGCCAGCAGTTACCGGGAGACAAGTTTCTACGAGCAGTACTTC	CASSYRETSFYEQYF
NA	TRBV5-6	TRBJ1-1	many	TGTGCCAGCAGCTTGTGGTGGGGGCAGAGGAACACTGAAGCTTTCTTT	CASSLWWGQRNTEAFF
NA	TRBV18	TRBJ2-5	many	TGTGCCAGCTCACCAGCCGGGAACATAGGCAGGGAGACCCAGTACTTC	CASSPAGNIGRETQYF
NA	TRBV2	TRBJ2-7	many	TGTGCCAGCAGGGAGACAGCGGGCAACTACGAGCAGTACTTC	CASRETAGNYEQYF
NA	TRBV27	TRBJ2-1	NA	TGTGCCAGCAGTCAGTGGACGGCACACAATGAGCAGTTCTTC	CASSQWTAHNEQFF
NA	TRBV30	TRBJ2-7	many	TGTGCCTGGAGTGACTACTACGAGCAGTACTTC	CAWSDYYEQYF
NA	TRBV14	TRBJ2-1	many	TGTGCCAGCAGCCGTTTGTCTGGGAGCTCCTACAATGAGCAGTTCTTC	CASSRLSGSSYNEQFF